Detailed here is one T cell receptor beta chain. Its target is not known. The data belong to a study of beta chain features in type 1 diabetes. Overall study: All samples yielded around 98,000,000 examined sorted cells. Study outcomes and limitations: There was a moderate but significant shortening of TCRB CDR3s in all four CD4+ subsets of Type 1 diabetes patients. VDJ junctions from patients with type 1 diabetes contained fewer insertions and more deletions.

What was sequenced were expressed TCRB transcripts, since all of the isolated RNA had been reverse transcribed. Method: immunoSEQ multiplex PCR; TCRdb's copy keeps in-frame clones and lacks some. The sample gives around 130,000 clones, 16% of which show up once; over 2% is in the top ten. The CDR3 contains 13 residues. The germline V gene encodes CDR1 SGHTA and CDR2 FQGNSA. Trimming removed 7 bases from V and 5 bases from J, with 14 bases in between. The receptor was derived from a man aged 30 to 39 with type 1 diabetes. Input material: central memory CD4+ T cells from blood. The chain is built from TRBV7-2 and TRBJ1-1; no reliable D call. The CDR3 loop is CASTPQTGTEAFF. The CDR3 nucleotides read TGTGCCAGCACCCCTCAGACGGGTACTGAAGCTTTCTTT.